This TCR beta chain was identified in a study of blood T cell repertoires in COVID-19. CDR1 and CDR2 from the germline V gene are GTSNPN and SVGIG (reference sequence). The CDR3 spans 15 residues. V trimming: 1 base; J trimming: 5 bases; junction bases outside the gene matches: 5. How the authors handled the data: Amplification of reference gene primers provided the estimated nucleated cell counts. The protocol was immunoSEQ multiplex PCR, while the TCRdb copy is restricted to in-frame clones and leaves out a portion. The DNA gave D and trimming, while V, J and clone size come from that table. The sample comprises about 83,000 clones, around 86% of which are singletons, and roughly 8% rests with the top ten.

The sample consisted of peripheral blood. This sequence joins TRBV30 and TRBJ2-1; 10 positions match TRBD2. This receptor was identified in a man in his fifties or sixties with active COVID-19. This chain's CDR3 is CAWSDVAGGNNEQFF. CDR3 nucleotides: TGTGCCTGGAGTGACGTAGCGGGGGGTAACAATGAGCAGTTCTTC. The variable domain in full, completed from reference TRBV30 and TRBJ2-1, reads SQTIHQWPATLVQPVGSPLSLECTVEGTSNPNLYWYRQAAGRGLQLLFYSVGIGQISSEVPQNLSASRPQDRQFILSSKKLLLSDSGFYLCAWSDVAGGNNEQFFGPGTRLTVL.